Below, 27 T cell receptor beta chains from the same sample are listed, as sequenced in a study of shared clonotypes between healthy human individuals. Profiling relied on immunoSEQ multiplex PCR, and the TCRdb table lists in-frame clones only, not all of them. The repertoire holds around 2,000,000 clones, roughly 94% seen once, with 0.13% in the top ten. Specimen: naive CD4+ T cells sorted from blood. Subset indicated: CD45RA+ positively selected. These receptor sequences come from a man aged 18-30 years in good health.

The V and J genes are TRBV5-5 and TRBJ1-2, with D maybe TRBD1 (6 bases). Trimming left V 2 bases short and J 4 bases short, with 15 bases between. Germline CDR1 reads SGHKS; CDR2 reads YYEKEE (reference sequence). The CDR3 length is 15 residues. The CDR3 loop is CASSLLEGRGYGYTF. The CDR3 nucleotides read TGTGCCAGCAGCTTATTGGAGGGCAGGGGCTATGGCTACACCTTC.

The rearrangement uses TRBV28 and TRBJ1-1; D gene uncertain. V lost 0 bases, J lost 6 bases, and 8 bases lay in between. Germline loops: CDR1 MDHEN, CDR2 SYDVKM. The CDR3 covers 13 residues. CDR3 sequence (DNA): TGTGCCAGCAGTTTATGGGGAGGATCTGAAGCTTTCTTT. Encoded protein: CASSLWGGSEAFF.

The rearrangement uses TRBV7-2 and TRBJ1-1; D is unclear. The ends were cut back, 5 bases at V and 1 base at J, with 11 bases in the middle. The CDR3 has 14 residues. Germline CDR1 reads SGHTA; CDR2 reads FQGNSA. CDR3 amino acids: CASSAGRQNTEAFF. CDR3 DNA sequence: TGTGCCAGCAGCGCCGGACGGCAGAACACTGAAGCTTTCTTT.

The chain links TRBV28 to TRBJ2-3, with TRBD2 identical over 11 bases. The CDR3 is 15 amino acids. In germline, CDR1 is MDHEN, CDR2 SYDVKM. V lost 9 bases to trimming and J lost 1 base; unmatched junction nucleotides: 6. CDR3 in amino acids: CASVAGGLGTDTQYF. The CDR3 DNA is TGTGCCAGTGTAGCGGGGGGGCTGGGCACAGATACGCAGTATTTT.

The chain couples TRBV25-1 to TRBJ2-2, with 8 positions matching TRBD1. Germline V CDR1 and CDR2: MGHDK, SYGVNS. The CDR3 has 16 residues. V was clipped by 3 bases and J by 1 base; unmatched bases: 4. The CDR3 loop is CASSDRQGRNTGELFF. In DNA, the CDR3 is TGTGCCAGCAGTGACCGACAGGGGCGGAACACCGGGGAGCTGTTTTTT.

The chain links TRBV30 to TRBJ2-7; D is perhaps TRBD1 or TRBD2 (5 bases each). CDR1 is GTSNPN and CDR2 is SVGIG in the germline V gene (reference sequence). The CDR3 has 13 residues. Trimming removed 4 bases at V and 3 bases at J, with 13 bases between. Here the CDR3 reads CAWNPRENYEQYF. In nucleotides, the CDR3 is TGTGCCTGGAATCCCAGGGAGAACTACGAGCAGTACTTC.

The chain employs TRBV29-1 and TRBJ2-1; TRBD2 agrees at 7 bases. There are 14 residues in the CDR3. Looked up from germline, CDR1 is SQVTM and CDR2 is ANQGSEA. After removal of 4 bases from V and 1 base from J, the junction contained 4 bases not matched to a gene. CDR3: CSVVGGISYNEQFF. CDR3 coding DNA: TGCAGCGTTGTGGGGGGGATATCCTACAATGAGCAGTTCTTC.

The CDR3 nucleotides are TGTGCCTGGGGGGGGAGGAACTCTAACACTGAAGCTTTCTTT. Translating gives CAWGGRNSNTEAFF. The chain joins TRBV30 to TRBJ1-1; D possibly corresponds to TRBD1 (5 bases). The CDR3 contains 14 residues. V was shortened by 5 bases and J by 2 bases, with 15 bases between the two germline ends. CDR1 and CDR2 from the germline V gene are GTSNPN and SVGIG (reference sequence).

The gene calls are TRBV6-1 and TRBJ1-2; 8 bases are a match to TRBD1. Trimming removed 3 bases from V and 2 bases from J; junction bases left unmatched: 5. Per the germline V gene, CDR1 is MNHNS and CDR2 is SASEGT. The CDR3 has 15 residues. CDR3 loop: CASSDGTGGNYGYTF. The CDR3 DNA reads as TGTGCCAGCAGTGACGGGACAGGCGGCAACTATGGCTACACCTTC.

This CDR3 reads CASSQGFNTQYF. The DNA of the CDR3 is TGTGCCAGCAGCCAGGGTTTTAATACGCAGTATTTT. This chain uses TRBV6-1 with TRBJ2-3; D might be TRBD1 (5 bases). There are 12 residues in the CDR3. Germline V gene lookup returns CDR1 MNHNS and CDR2 SASEGT. V gave up 6 bases and J gave up 7 bases, with 11 bases separating them.

The sample holds a few counts of this clone. This same CDR3 is encoded by further DNA sequences in the sample. The rearrangement links TRBV5-1 to TRBJ1-5; D may be TRBD1 (6 bases). The length of the CDR3 is 15 residues. V was clipped by 0 bases and J by 0 bases, with 7 bases between them. Per germline, CDR1 SGHRS and CDR2 YFSETQ. CDR3 region: CASSLEGVSNQPQHF. The CDR3 nucleotides are TGCGCCAGCAGCTTGGAGGGGGTTAGCAATCAGCCCCAGCATTTT.

The CDR3 loop reads CASSQGRGTEAFF. DNA of the CDR3: TGCGCCAGCAGCCAAGGGAGGGGCACCGAAGCTTTCTTT. The rearrangement uses TRBV4-3 and TRBJ1-1, with a weak D call TRBD1 (5 bases). The CDR3 is 13 amino acids. Trimming cost V 1 base and J 8 bases, with 11 bases left between them. CDR1 and CDR2 (germline): LGHNA, YSLEER.

The rearrangement joins TRBV5-1 to TRBJ2-3; the D gene is possibly TRBD2 (6 bases). The V end was cut by 5 bases, the J end by 4 bases, with 14 bases between. The germline V gene has CDR1 SGHRS and CDR2 YFSETQ. This CDR3 is 14 amino acids long. In DNA, the CDR3 is TGCGCCAGCAGTGCGGGAATGGTGGCAGATACGCAGTATTTT. Protein product: CASSAGMVADTQYF.

This rearrangement joins TRBV2 to TRBJ1-4; TRBD1 is a possible D gene (6 bases). This CDR3 region has 16 residues. Trimming took off 4 bases at V and 1 base at J, with 13 bases between the two ends. Germline-derived CDR1 and CDR2 are SNHLY and FYNNEI. The CDR3 coding sequence is TGTGCCAGCAGTGTTCGGGGGGCGCAAACTAATGAAAAACTGTTTTTT. Translating gives CASSVRGAQTNEKLFF.

The chain uses TRBV28 and TRBJ2-1; maybe TRBD2 (6 bases). The CDR3 totals 13 residues. V lost 5 bases to trimming and J lost 4 bases, with 9 bases between them. Germline values: CDR1 MDHEN, CDR2 SYDVKM. CDR3 nucleotides: TGTGCCAGCAGTCCCGGGGGATACAATGAGCAGTTCTTC. Amino acids: CASSPGGYNEQFF.

DNA for the CDR3: TGTGCCAGCAGCGAAATAGCGGGAGGGCTCGAGCAGTACTTC. The encoded protein is CASSEIAGGLEQYF. The chain combines TRBV7-2 with TRBJ2-7; 11 bases align to TRBD2. Germline V CDR1 and CDR2: SGHTA, FQGNSA. V was pared by 5 bases and J by 6 bases, with 6 bases of the junction left unmatched. This CDR3 contains 14 residues.

This sequence joins TRBV7-8 and TRBJ2-1; 11 nucleotides align to TRBD2. Trimming cost V 5 bases and J 9 bases; bases outside gene matches: 12. CDR1 is SGHVS and CDR2 is FQNEAQ in the germline V gene. CDR3 length equals 16 residues. CDR3 DNA: TGTGCCAGCAGCGAGACTAGCGGGGTCCTGATTATTGAGCAGTTCTTC. As protein: CASSETSGVLIIEQFF. The entire variable domain, with the rest obtained from reference TRBV7-8 and TRBJ2-1, is as follows: GAGVSQSPRYKVAKRGQDVALRCDPISGHVSLFWYQQALGQGPEFLTYFQNEAQLDKSGLPSDRFFAERPEGSVSTLKIQRTQQEDSAVYLCASSETSGVLIIEQFFGPGTRLTVL.

In this sample, this clone turned up once. The chain combines TRBV18 with TRBJ1-3, with 7 nucleotides matching TRBD1. J lost 7 bases, V lost 2 bases, and 8 bases had no gene match. The CDR3 has 15 residues. CDR1 and CDR2 from the germline V gene are KGHSH and LQKENI. CDR3 in amino acids: CASSPNRQGRNTIYF. The CDR3 nucleotides read TGTGCCAGCTCACCAAACCGACAGGGTAGGAACACCATATATTTT.

As for this clone: The identical CDR3 is also encoded by other nucleotide sequences in the sample. The chain links TRBV5-1 to TRBJ1-4; a weak D match, TRBD1 (6 bases). The germline V and J ends were trimmed by 8 bases and 0 bases, with 11 bases remaining between them. Germline V gene data show CDR1 as SGHRS and CDR2 as YFSETQ. The CDR3 totals 14 residues. CDR3 sequence (DNA): TGCGCCAGTAAAGCAGGGGCAACTAATGAAAAACTGTTTTTT. It translates to CASKAGATNEKLFF.

The chain is built from TRBV5-1 and TRBJ2-1; 9 bases match TRBD2. In germline, CDR1 is SGHRS, CDR2 YFSETQ. CDR3 length: 15 residues. V dropped 2 bases and J dropped 6; count of bases not matched to a gene: 6. Here the CDR3 DNA reads TGCGCCAGCAGCTTTGTAGCGGGGGAGACCAATGAGCAGTTCTTC. Its translation: CASSFVAGETNEQFF. Full variable domain (remainder filled in from reference TRBV5-1 and TRBJ2-1): KAGVTQTPRYLIKTRGQQVTLSCSPISGHRSVSWYQQTPGQGLQFLFEYFSETQRNKGNFPGRFSGRQFSNSRSEMNVSTLELGDSALYLCASSFVAGETNEQFFGPGTRLTVL.

The chain recombines TRBV28 with TRBJ2-5; D might be TRBD1 or TRBD2, each matching 5 bases. This CDR3 contains 13 residues. Trimming stripped 7 bases from V and 5 bases from J, with 14 bases between. In germline, CDR1 is MDHEN, CDR2 SYDVKM. The CDR3 sequence: CASMVQGAETQYF. As DNA, the CDR3 is TGTGCCAGCATGGTGCAGGGAGCGGAGACCCAGTACTTC.

The rearrangement joins TRBV5-1 to TRBJ2-5; 8 bases agree with TRBD1. CDR1 and CDR2 from the germline V gene are SGHRS and YFSETQ. Losses at the gene ends were 0 bases for V and 2 bases for J; bases not matched to a gene: 9. This CDR3 is 17 amino acids long. CDR3 bases: TGCGCCAGCAGCTTGGCCCCGACAGGGGTAGGGCAAGAGACCCAGTACTTC. This sequence encodes CASSLAPTGVGQETQYF.

The rearrangement uses TRBV5-1 and TRBJ2-3, with a tentative D call TRBD1 (5 bases). Trimming cost V 1 base and J 2 bases, with 11 bases left between them. This CDR3 is 15 amino acids long. Germline V gene lookup returns CDR1 SGHRS and CDR2 YFSETQ. The CDR3 region is CASSLWGAYTDTQYF. The CDR3, as DNA: TGCGCCAGCAGCTTGTGGGGCGCCTACACAGATACGCAGTATTTT.

In regard to this clone: Additional DNA sequences in this sample encode the identical CDR3. The genes are TRBV9 and TRBJ2-7, with TRBD2 identical over 10 bases. The CDR3 consists of 14 residues. V gave up 0 bases and J gave up 5 bases; unmatched junction bases: 2. Germline CDR1 reads SGDLS; CDR2 reads YYNGEE. This chain's CDR3 is CASSVGTSGHEQYF. CDR3 bases: TGTGCCAGCAGCGTAGGGACTAGCGGCCACGAGCAGTACTTC.

V gene TRBV2 combines with J gene TRBJ1-6; D gene ambiguous. The germline V gene encodes CDR1 SNHLY and CDR2 FYNNEI. This CDR3 has 12 residues. Trimming took off 8 bases at V and 11 bases at J, with 13 bases between the two ends. The DNA for the CDR3 is TGTGCCAGCGGGCTTTTGGCCACACCCCTCCACTTT. This translates into CASGLLATPLHF.

The rearrangement uses TRBV30 and TRBJ1-6; 7 positions agree with TRBD1. CDR1 is GTSNPN and CDR2 is SVGIG in the germline V gene (reference sequence). V lost 4 bases, J lost 6 bases, and 6 bases stayed unmatched. CDR3 size: 14 residues. The CDR3 loop is CAWNPGQLNSPLHF. The CDR3 bases are TGTGCCTGGAACCCGGGACAGCTTAATTCACCCCTCCACTTT.

This clone came up once. This chain uses TRBV7-6 with TRBJ1-5, with D possibly matching TRBD1 (5 bases). The germline V and J ends were trimmed by 4 bases and 7 bases, with 17 bases remaining between them. The CDR3 has 15 residues. Germline V gene data show CDR1 as SGHVS and CDR2 as FNYEAQ. CDR3 nucleotides: TGTGCCAGCAGCTCGGATAATTCGCGGGGGCAGCCCCAGCATTTT. Translation gives CASSSDNSRGQPQHF. The whole variable domain, remainder taken from reference TRBV7-6 and TRBJ1-5, is GAGVSQSPRYKVTKRGQDVALRCDPISGHVSLYWYRQALGQGPEFLTYFNYEAQQDKSGLPNDRFSAERPEGSISTLTIQRTEQRDSAMYRCASSSDNSRGQPQHFGDGTRLSIL.